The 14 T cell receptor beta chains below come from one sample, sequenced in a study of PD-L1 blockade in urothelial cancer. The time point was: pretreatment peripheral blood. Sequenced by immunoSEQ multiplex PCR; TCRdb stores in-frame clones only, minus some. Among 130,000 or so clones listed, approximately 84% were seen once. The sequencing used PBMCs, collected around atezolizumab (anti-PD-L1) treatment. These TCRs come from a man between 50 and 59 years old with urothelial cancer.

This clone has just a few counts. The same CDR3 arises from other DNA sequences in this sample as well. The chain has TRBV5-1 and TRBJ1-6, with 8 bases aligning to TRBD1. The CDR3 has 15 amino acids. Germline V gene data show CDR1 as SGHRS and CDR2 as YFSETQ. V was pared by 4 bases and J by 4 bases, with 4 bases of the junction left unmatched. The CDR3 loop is CASSVGQGYNSPLHF. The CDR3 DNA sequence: TGCGCCAGCAGCGTCGGACAGGGTTATAATTCACCCCTCCACTTT.

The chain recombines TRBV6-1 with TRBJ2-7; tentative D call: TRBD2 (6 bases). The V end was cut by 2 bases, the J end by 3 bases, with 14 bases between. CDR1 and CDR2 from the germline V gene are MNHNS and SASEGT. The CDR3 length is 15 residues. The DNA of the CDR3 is TGTGCCAGCAGTGAATCTAGGGTGGGGGGCTACGAGCAGTACTTC. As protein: CASSESRVGGYEQYF.

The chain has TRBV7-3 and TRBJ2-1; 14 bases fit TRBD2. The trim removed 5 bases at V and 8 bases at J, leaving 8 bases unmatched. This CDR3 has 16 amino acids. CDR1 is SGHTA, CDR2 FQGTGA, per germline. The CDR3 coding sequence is TGTGCCAGCAGCCACTCAGGACTAGCGGGAGGCGATGAGCAGTTCTTC. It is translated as CASSHSGLAGGDEQFF.

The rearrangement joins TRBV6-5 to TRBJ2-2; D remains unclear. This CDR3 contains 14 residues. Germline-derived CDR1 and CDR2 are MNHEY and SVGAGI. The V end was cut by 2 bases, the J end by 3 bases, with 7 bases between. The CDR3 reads CASSYPGDTGELFF. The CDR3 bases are TGTGCCAGCAGTTACCCCGGTGACACCGGGGAGCTGTTTTTT.

For the CDR3, the DNA is TGTGCCTGGCTACCGGGACAGGGGATCTCTGGGGCCAACGTCCTGACTTTC. It is translated as CAWLPGQGISGANVLTF. This chain uses TRBV30 with TRBJ2-6, with 10 positions matching TRBD1. V was pared by 5 bases and J by 0 bases, with 7 bases of the junction left unmatched. The germline gives CDR1 GTSNPN, CDR2 SVGIG (reference sequence). The CDR3 contains 17 residues.

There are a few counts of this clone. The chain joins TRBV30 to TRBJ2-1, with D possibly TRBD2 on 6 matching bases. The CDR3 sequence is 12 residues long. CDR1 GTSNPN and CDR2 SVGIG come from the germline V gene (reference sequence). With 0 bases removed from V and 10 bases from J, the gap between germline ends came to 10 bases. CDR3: CAWSVSGGEQFF. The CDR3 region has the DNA TGTGCCTGGAGTGTAAGTGGGGGGGAGCAGTTCTTC.

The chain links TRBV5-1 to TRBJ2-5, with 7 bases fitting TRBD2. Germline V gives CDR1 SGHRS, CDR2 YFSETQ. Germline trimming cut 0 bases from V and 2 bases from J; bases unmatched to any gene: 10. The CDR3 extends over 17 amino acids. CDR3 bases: TGCGCCAGCAGCTTGGCCAAGTTGGCAGCGGGACAAGAGACCCAGTACTTC. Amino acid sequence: CASSLAKLAAGQETQYF.

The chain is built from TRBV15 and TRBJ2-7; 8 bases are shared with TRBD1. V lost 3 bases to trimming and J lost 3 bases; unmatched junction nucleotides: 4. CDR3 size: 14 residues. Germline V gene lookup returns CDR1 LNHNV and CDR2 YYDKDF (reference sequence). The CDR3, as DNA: TGTGCCACCAGCAGGCAGGGGACAGGCTACGAGCAGTACTTC. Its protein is CATSRQGTGYEQYF.

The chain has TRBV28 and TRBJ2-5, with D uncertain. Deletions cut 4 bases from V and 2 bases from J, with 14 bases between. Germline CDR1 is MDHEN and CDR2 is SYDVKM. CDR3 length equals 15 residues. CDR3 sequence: CASSSPESLQETQYF. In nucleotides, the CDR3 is TGTGCCAGCAGTTCCCCCGAGAGTCTTCAAGAGACCCAGTACTTC.

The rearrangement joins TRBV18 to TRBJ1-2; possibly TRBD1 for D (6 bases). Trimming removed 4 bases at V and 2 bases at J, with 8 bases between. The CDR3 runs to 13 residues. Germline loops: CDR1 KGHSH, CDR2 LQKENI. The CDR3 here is CASSQGQNYGYTF. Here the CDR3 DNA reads TGTGCCAGCTCACAAGGACAGAACTATGGCTACACCTTC.

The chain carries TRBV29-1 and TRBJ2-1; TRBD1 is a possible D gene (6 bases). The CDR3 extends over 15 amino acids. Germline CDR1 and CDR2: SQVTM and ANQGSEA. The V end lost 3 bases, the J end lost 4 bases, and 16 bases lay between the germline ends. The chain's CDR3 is CSVEGINQGYNEQFF. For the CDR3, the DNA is TGCAGCGTTGAGGGGATAAACCAGGGGTACAATGAGCAGTTCTTC.

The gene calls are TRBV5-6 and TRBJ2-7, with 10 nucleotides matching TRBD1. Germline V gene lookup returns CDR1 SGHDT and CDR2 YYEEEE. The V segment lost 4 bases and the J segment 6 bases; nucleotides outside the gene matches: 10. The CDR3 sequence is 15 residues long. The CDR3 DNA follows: TGTGCCAGCAGCCCCGGGACAGGGGTATTTTCCGAGCAGTACTTC. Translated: CASSPGTGVFSEQYF.

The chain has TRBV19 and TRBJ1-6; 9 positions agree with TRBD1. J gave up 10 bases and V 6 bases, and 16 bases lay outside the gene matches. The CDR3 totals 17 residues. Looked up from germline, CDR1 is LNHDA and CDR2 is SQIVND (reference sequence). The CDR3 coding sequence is TGTGCCAGTAGCAGAAACCACGGGACAGGGATACAATCACCCCTCCACTTT. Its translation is CASSRNHGTGIQSPLHF.

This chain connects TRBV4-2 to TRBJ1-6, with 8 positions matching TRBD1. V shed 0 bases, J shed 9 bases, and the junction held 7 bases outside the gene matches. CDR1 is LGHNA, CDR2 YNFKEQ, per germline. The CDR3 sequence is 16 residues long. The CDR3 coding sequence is TGTGCCAGCAGCCAAGAATTACAACAGGGGGTTTCACCCCTCCACTTT. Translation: CASSQELQQGVSPLHF.